Shown below are 24 T cell receptor beta chains from a single sample sequenced in a study of T cell repertoires in cytomegalovirus infection. TCRdb reanalysed the reads using MiXCR and keeps one entry per CDR3 protein. Of about 530,000 distinct CDR3 sequences detected, around 27% appear once; the ten largest clones hold less than 15%. The sequenced sample consisted of PBMCs. These receptors all stem from a human donor in good health (CMV status not recorded). Some clones in this sample may be carry-over from other donors' samples.

This clonotype has a handful of counts. This rearrangement joins TRBV7-2 to TRBJ2-1; a weak D match, TRBD1 (5 bases). V gave up 1 base and J gave up 5 bases, with 9 bases separating them. Germline loops: CDR1 SGHTA, CDR2 FQGNSA. The CDR3 loop spans 14 amino acids. CDR3 DNA: TGTGCCAGCAGCTTAGTCAGGGTGCACAATGAGCAGTTCTTC. Translated, it gives CASSLVRVHNEQFF.

This clonotype occurred a few times. This chain connects TRBV5-4 to TRBJ2-7; 9 nucleotides line up with TRBD1. The germline CDR1 and CDR2 sequences are SGHNT and YYREEE (reference sequence). The length of the CDR3 is 13 residues. V shed 6 bases and J 6 bases; nucleotides not matched to a gene: 7. CDR3 nucleotide sequence: TGTGCCAGCACCTGGGACAGGGAAGGCGAGCAGTACTTC. Encoded protein: CASTWDREGEQYF.

This clonotype was counted between two and nine times. The gene calls are TRBV7-2 and TRBJ1-4; TRBD1 aligns across 7 bases. V lost 3 bases and J lost 4; bases outside the gene matches: 11. The CDR3 consists of 17 residues. The germline V gene has CDR1 SGHTA and CDR2 FQGNSA. The CDR3 protein is CASSFRTGRILNEKLFF. In DNA form, the CDR3 reads TGTGCCAGCAGCTTTAGGACAGGCAGAATCCTTAATGAAAAACTGTTTTTT.

This chain uses TRBV29-1 with TRBJ1-1; D remains ambiguous. Germline CDR1 and CDR2: SQVTM and ANQGSEA. This CDR3 comprises 15 residues. Between the trimmed V and J ends, which lost 5 bases and 0 bases, there was a span of 16 bases. The DNA of the CDR3 is TGCAGCGTTTCCCAGACCCCACTCATGAACACTGAAGCTTTCTTT. Amino acids: CSVSQTPLMNTEAFF. The full variable domain, with the rest looked up from reference TRBV29-1 and TRBJ1-1, is SAVISQKPSRDICQRGTSLTIQCQVDSQVTMMFWYRQQPGQSLTLIATANQGSEATYESGFVIDKFPISRPNLTFSTLTVSNMSPEDSSIYLCSVSQTPLMNTEAFFGQGTRLTVV.

This clonotype was picked up a small number of times. This sequence joins TRBV6-2 or TRBV6-3 and TRBJ2-3; no definite D call. The germline CDR1 and CDR2 sequences are MNHEY and SVGEGT. The CDR3 is 12 amino acids. V was trimmed by 6 bases and J by 5 bases, leaving 9 bases between them. The CDR3 spells CASSHPGDTQYF. CDR3 in DNA: TGTGCCAGCAGCCACCCAGGAGATACGCAGTATTTT.

The chain recombines TRBV27 with TRBJ2-7, with D perhaps TRBD1 (6 bases). The ends were cut back, 5 bases at V and 2 bases at J, with 13 bases in the middle. The germline CDR1 and CDR2 sequences are MNHEY and SMNVEV (reference sequence). The CDR3 spans 14 residues. The CDR3 loop is CASSPHTGPYEQYV. Written as DNA, the CDR3 is TGTGCCAGCAGTCCCCATACAGGGCCCTACGAGCAGTACGTC.

This clonotype occurred a few times. The chain joins TRBV20-1 to TRBJ2-3; TRBD1 aligns across 9 bases. Germline V gene data show CDR1 as DFQATT and CDR2 as SNEGSKA (reference sequence). There are 14 residues in the CDR3. After removal of 1 base from V and 4 bases from J, the junction contained 3 bases not matched to a gene. CDR3 region: CSARATGGSDTQYF. In DNA form, the CDR3 reads TGCAGTGCTAGAGCGACAGGGGGGTCAGATACGCAGTATTTT.

The rearrangement joins TRBV2 to TRBJ1-5; D uncertain. The ends were cut back, 7 bases at V and 5 bases at J, with 15 bases in the middle. Per germline, CDR1 SNHLY and CDR2 FYNNEI. This CDR3 is 14 amino acids long. As DNA, the CDR3 is TGTGCCAGCACACCCTCCCCCACGGATCAGCCCCAGCATTTT. Translated, it gives CASTPSPTDQPQHF.

The J gene is TRBJ2-3, the V gene TRBV7-3, with 12 nucleotides matching TRBD2. The CDR3 runs to 19 residues. V shed 1 base and J 1 base; nucleotides not matched to a gene: 9. The germline gives CDR1 SGHTA, CDR2 FQGTGA. The CDR3 loop is CASSLRLAGGSAGTDTQYF. The CDR3 DNA reads TGTGCCAGCAGCTTAAGGCTAGCGGGAGGGAGCGCCGGCACAGATACGCAGTATTTT.

This clonotype was seen a few times. The chain uses TRBV7-2 and TRBJ2-7; 11 nucleotides match TRBD2. Germline V gene sequence: CDR1 SGHTA, CDR2 FQGNSA. The CDR3 has 16 residues. Trimming removed 5 bases from V and 1 base from J; junction bases left unmatched: 7. CDR3 amino acids: CASSRKGLAESYEQYF. The CDR3 nucleotides are TGTGCCAGCAGCCGAAAGGGACTAGCGGAATCCTACGAGCAGTACTTC.

The V call is TRBV19, the J call TRBJ2-6; D may be TRBD2 (6 bases). V was pared by 4 bases and J by 2 bases, with 12 bases between. CDR1 and CDR2 from the germline V gene are LNHDA and SQIVND (reference sequence). This CDR3 is 16 amino acids long. The CDR3 sequence: CASSTNRLAGANVLTF. CDR3 coding DNA: TGTGCCAGTAGTACTAACCGACTAGCTGGGGCCAACGTCCTGACTTTC.

This clonotype was counted many times. The chain couples TRBV7-2 to TRBJ2-1; 9 bases fit TRBD2. This CDR3 has 17 amino acids. After removal of 1 base from V and 0 bases from J, the junction contained 4 bases not matched to a gene. Germline assignment: CDR1 SGHTA and CDR2 FQGNSA. CDR3 residues: CASSLVPSGNSYNEQFF. CDR3 bases: TGTGCCAGCAGCTTAGTGCCTAGCGGGAACTCCTACAATGAGCAGTTCTTC.

This clonotype was seen a few times. The chain links TRBV19 to TRBJ1-5; D is ambiguous. This CDR3 is 15 amino acids long. Germline-derived CDR1 and CDR2 are LNHDA and SQIVND (reference sequence). V lost 4 bases to trimming and J lost 5 bases, with 15 bases between them. The CDR3 DNA reads TGTGCCAGTAGTACCGATCCCCCCGGCTATCAGCCCCAGCATTTT. Its protein product is CASSTDPPGYQPQHF.

About this clonotype: Since a much larger clone is just one base distant, this may be a read error. This chain links TRBV7-2 with TRBJ1-3; D ambiguous. The germline V gene has CDR1 SGHTA and CDR2 FQGNSA. V was shortened by 5 bases and J by 2 bases, with 13 bases between the two germline ends. The CDR3 covers 15 residues. The CDR3 sequence: CASSPTRSPGNTIYF. As DNA, the CDR3 is TGTGCCAGCAGCCCGACAAGGTCCCCTGGAAACACCATATATTTT.

V gene TRBV11-2 combines with J gene TRBJ1-1; 8 bases are shared with TRBD1. The CDR3 is made up of 14 amino acids. CDR1 and CDR2 from the germline V gene are SGHAT and FQNNGV. Germline trimming cut 4 bases from V and 5 bases from J; bases unmatched to any gene: 6. CDR3 DNA sequence: TGTGCCAGCAGCTACACAGGGGGTGAAACTGAAGCTTTCTTT. This translates into CASSYTGGETEAFF. Supplemented by reference TRBV11-2 and TRBJ1-1, the full variable domain reads EAGVAQSPRYKIIEKRQSVAFWCNPISGHATLYWYQQILGQGPKLLIQFQNNGVVDDSQLPKDRFSAERLKGVDSTLKIQPAKLEDSAVYLCASSYTGGETEAFFGQGTRLTVV.

V and J are TRBV6-2 or TRBV6-3 and TRBJ2-1; either TRBD1 or TRBD2 may fit D (5 bases each). The CDR3 loop spans 12 amino acids. Trimming left V 1 base short and J 16 bases short, with 14 bases between. Germline lookup yields CDR1 MNHEY and CDR2 SVGEGT. The CDR3 protein is CASSYFGTPRFF. As DNA, the CDR3 is TGTGCCAGCAGTTACTTCGGGACCCCGCGCTTCTTC.

Comments on this clonotype: This may come from a read error, since a much larger clone is one base off. The CDR3 nucleotides are TGTGCCGGCAAACCGACACGGACGGGGTACGAGCAGTACGTC. It codes for CAGKPTRTGYEQYV. The chain links TRBV6-8 to TRBJ2-7; possible D gene TRBD2, 5 bases. Germline V CDR1 and CDR2: MNHGY, SAAAGT. The CDR3 sequence is 14 residues long. V lost 11 bases to trimming and J lost 4 bases, with 21 bases between them.

This chain joins TRBV6-2 or TRBV6-3 and TRBJ2-1; 11 bases map to TRBD2. Germline CDR1 MNHEY, CDR2 SVGEGT. The CDR3 runs to 18 residues. J was trimmed by 3 bases and V by 7 bases; bases with no gene match: 14. CDR3 sequence (DNA): TGTGCCAGCACCCCTACGGAATTAGCGGGAGGGTACTACAATGAGCAGTTCTTC. Translation gives CASTPTELAGGYYNEQFF.

This chain connects TRBV27 to TRBJ2-7, with unresolved D. Germline-derived CDR1 and CDR2 are MNHEY and SMNVEV (reference sequence). Trimming took off 5 bases at V and 1 base at J, with 9 bases between the two ends. There are 13 residues in the CDR3. The CDR3 protein is CASSITDSYEQYF. CDR3 coding DNA: TGTGCCAGCAGTATAACCGATTCCTACGAGCAGTACTTC.

The rearrangement uses TRBV27 and TRBJ2-7, with D hard to call. Germline assignment: CDR1 MNHEY and CDR2 SMNVEV (reference sequence). Trimming took 6 bases from V and 2 from J, leaving 2 bases between them. The CDR3 is 10 residues long. The CDR3: CASRTYEQYV. DNA of the CDR3: TGTGCCAGCAGAACCTACGAGCAGTACGTC.

The chain is built from TRBV18 and TRBJ1-5; weak D call: TRBD1 (5 bases). V lost 2 bases to trimming and J lost 5 bases, with 10 bases between them. In germline, CDR1 is KGHSH, CDR2 LQKENI. CDR3 length equals 14 residues. The CDR3 protein is CASSPGGMDQPQHF. Written as DNA, the CDR3 is TGTGCCAGCTCACCAGGGGGGATGGATCAGCCCCAGCATTTT. Full variable domain (rest looked up from reference TRBV18 and TRBJ1-5): NAGVMQNPRHLVRRRGQEARLRCSPMKGHSHVYWYRQLPEEGLKFMVYLQKENIIDESGMPKERFSAEFPKEGPSILRIQQVVRGDSAAYFCASSPGGMDQPQHFGDGTRLSIL.

This clonotype has only a few counts. The chain recombines TRBV29-1 with TRBJ2-3; D is ambiguous. The germline CDR1 and CDR2 sequences are SQVTM and ANQGSEA. This CDR3 contains 12 residues. V was clipped by 4 bases and J by 2 bases, with 7 bases between them. The CDR3 sequence is CSVGLNTDTQYF. CDR3 DNA sequence: TGCAGCGTTGGTTTAAACACAGATACGCAGTATTTT.

The chain recombines TRBV20-1 with TRBJ2-3; 15 bases align to TRBD2. CDR3 length equals 17 residues. CDR1 and CDR2 (germline): DFQATT, SNEGSKA (reference sequence). The J segment lost 7 bases and the V segment lost 2 bases, leaving 10 bases of the junction unmatched. The CDR3: CSARKRSGTSGRNTQYF. DNA of the CDR3: TGCAGTGCTAGAAAGAGAAGTGGGACTAGCGGGAGGAATACGCAGTATTTT.

The chain links TRBV6-2 or TRBV6-3 to TRBJ2-1; 10 positions match TRBD2. With V trimmed by 6 bases and J by 14 bases, 13 bases remained unmatched. This CDR3 comprises 14 residues. Germline assignment: CDR1 MNHEY and CDR2 SVGEGT. CDR3 region: CASSLSNSGRKKFF. The CDR3 DNA is TGTGCCAGCAGCCTGAGTAATAGCGGGAGGAAGAAGTTCTTC.